The rows below give T cell receptor beta chains drawn from one sample of a study of blood T cells in healthy people across ages. MiXCR was run by TCRdb on the 5' RACE reads, yielding one entry per CDR3 protein. The table has about 580,000 distinct CDR3 sequences, more than 45% seen once; the top ten hold about 26%. Material for sequencing was blood. These receptors were collected from an elderly man in good health. Both conserved end residues are part of each CDR3. Expanded clones are given a class, and other clones once, few, many or no size at all.

many | TRBJ2-3 | TRBV15 | CATSRTRGFGDTQYF
many | TRBJ2-5 | TRBV6-6 | CASSYGGRGSLQETQYF
NA | TRBJ2-7 | TRBV29-1 | CSAGNRDPFWNEQYF
few | TRBJ2-3 | TRBV29-1 | CSAEWGTTDTQYF
NA | TRBJ2-1 | TRBV2 | CASSDAPYNYNEQFF
few | TRBJ2-5 | TRBV29-1 | CSVLLGEETQYF
NA | TRBJ1-2 | TRBV11-1 | CASSVKDQGIYGYTF
NA | TRBJ1-1 | TRBV10-2 | CASSESLTGNTEAFF
few | TRBJ1-2 | TRBV5-4 | CASSLVQGSSNYGYTF
many | TRBJ2-7 | TRBV6-5 | CASRPGTGPYEQYF
NA | TRBJ2-2 | TRBV5-1 | CASIPENTGELFF
NA | TRBJ2-3 | TRBV7-9 | CASSSRLAGVLDTQYF
NA | TRBJ2-1 | TRBV4-1 | CASSQDRRSSYNEQFF
NA | TRBJ2-3 | TRBV7-3 | CASSLVGESTDTQYF
NA | TRBJ2-1 | TRBV29-1 | CSVQVGPANNEQFF
few | TRBJ2-7 | TRBV28 | CASSFTGQYYEQYF
many | TRBJ2-7 | TRBV6-5 | CASRPGSGGDYEQYF
few | TRBJ2-3 | TRBV7-2 | CASRARGDTDTQYF
NA | TRBJ2-3 | TRBV20-1 | CSATPSLAGAWTDTQYF
many | TRBJ1-1 | TRBV12-3/TRBV12-4 | CASSFSAMNTEAFF
few | TRBJ2-5 | TRBV29-1 | CSVEGGQGLETQYF
few | TRBJ2-2 | TRBV7-2 | CASSFLPGLAGGGGELFF
NA | TRBJ1-2 | TRBV6-6 | CASTQSERQGYTF
NA | TRBJ1-4 | TRBV20-1 | CSARANPGRLNEKLFF
NA | TRBJ2-1 | TRBV4-2 | CASSPVGGPTGDEQFF
few | TRBJ2-7 | TRBV7-2 | CASRLPGNEQYF
NA | NA | TRBV27 | CASSSQLLETQYF
NA | TRBJ2-5 | TRBV20-1 | CSALRTSGGIQETQYF
few | TRBJ2-7 | TRBV27 | CASNRERTSGSNYEQYF
NA | TRBJ2-1 | TRBV30 | CASRTRGDSEQFF
NA | TRBJ1-3 | TRBV30 | CAWTPGTGNTIYF
few | TRBJ2-6 | TRBV7-2 | CASRLEGAGANVLTF
few | TRBJ2-3 | TRBV7-2 | CASSLARAGGYTDTQYF
once | TRBJ1-2 | TRBV29-1 | CSVDPGGVNYGYTF
few | TRBJ2-1 | TRBV7-9 | CASSPDRGGMNEQFF
NA | TRBJ1-2 | TRBV6-6 | CVSSFRGGYTF
NA | TRBJ2-1 | TRBV20-1 | CSATSGSNEQFF
NA | TRBJ2-5 | TRBV21-1 | CANSKERRGTVQETQYF
few | TRBJ2-2 | TRBV6-5 | CASSRGRRANTGELFF
NA | TRBJ2-7 | TRBV20-1 | CSARDPGGADYEQYF
few | TRBJ1-4 | TRBV6-5 | CASSFDRNEKLFF
once | TRBJ2-3 | TRBV18 | CASSLGQRTSGSDTQYF
many | TRBJ2-7 | TRBV6-6 | CASSYPGTSGYEQYF